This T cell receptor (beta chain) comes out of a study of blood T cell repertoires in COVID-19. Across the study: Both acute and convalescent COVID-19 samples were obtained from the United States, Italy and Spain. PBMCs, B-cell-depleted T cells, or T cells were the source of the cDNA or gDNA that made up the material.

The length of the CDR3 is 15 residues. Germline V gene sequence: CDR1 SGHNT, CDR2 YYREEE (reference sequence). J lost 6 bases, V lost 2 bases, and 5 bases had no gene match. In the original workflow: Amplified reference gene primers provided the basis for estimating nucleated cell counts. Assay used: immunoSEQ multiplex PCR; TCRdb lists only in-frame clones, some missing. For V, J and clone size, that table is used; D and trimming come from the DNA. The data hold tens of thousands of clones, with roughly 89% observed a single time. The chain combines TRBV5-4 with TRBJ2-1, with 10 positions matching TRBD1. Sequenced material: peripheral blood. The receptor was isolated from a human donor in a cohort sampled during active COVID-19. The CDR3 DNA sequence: TGTGCCAGCAGCTTCCGACAGGGGGCGGGCAATGAGCAGTTCTTC. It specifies CASSFRQGAGNEQFF.